The TCR beta chain described here comes from a study of sequential checkpoint blockade in melanoma. Overall study context: Each arm's sequence ended with maintenance nivolumab.

The J segment lost 3 bases and the V segment lost 5 bases, leaving 5 bases of the junction unmatched. The germline gives CDR1 SEHNR, CDR2 FQNEAQ (reference sequence). The CDR3 is 15 amino acids. Described treatment: randomized to nivolumab then ipilimumab (arm A) or the reverse (arm B). Sorted cells were live CD3+CD8+, lacking CD19 and CD56, from PBMCs. TCRdb's copy holds only in-frame clones and misses some; the assay was immunoSEQ multiplex PCR. The table shows some 10,000 clones, with about 80% occurring only once. This sequence originates from a human donor with melanoma. V gene TRBV7-9 combines with J gene TRBJ2-7, with 12 bases aligning to TRBD2. The material was CD8+ T cells sorted from blood (inferred from file names), obtained from a patient given nivolumab and ipilimumab in sequence. The CDR3 DNA reads as TGTGCCAGCAGCGCCTGGACTAGCGGGGACTACGAGCAGTACTTC. It translates to CASSAWTSGDYEQYF.